These 21 T cell receptor beta chains came from one sample sequenced in a study of identical twins. TCRdb reprocessed the 5' RACE reads via MiXCR and lists one record per CDR3 protein. The table records 250,000 or so distinct CDR3 sequences, about 8% of them present only once. These data also featured in a second study, about yellow fever vaccine responses in identical twins.

The material sequenced was CD8+ T cells sorted from blood. The source of these receptors is a woman aged 18-35 years in good health.

This clonotype was seen only a few times. The chain employs TRBV7-9 and TRBJ2-3; 13 bases are shared with TRBD2. The CDR3 has 15 residues. V shed 5 bases, J shed 2 bases, and the junction held 1 base outside the gene matches. Germline values: CDR1 SEHNR, CDR2 FQNEAQ (reference sequence). CDR3 DNA: TGTGCCAGCAGCGGGACTAGCGGGGACACAGATACGCAGTATTTT. Protein sequence: CASSGTSGDTDTQYF.

This clonotype was counted between two and nine times. This chain joins TRBV7-8 and TRBJ2-7; no clear D. The CDR3 spans 13 residues. CDR1 SGHVS and CDR2 FQNEAQ come from the germline V gene. V was trimmed by 5 bases and J by 0 bases, leaving 8 bases between them. The CDR3 nucleotides are TGTGCCAGCAGCCCCCATGGCTCCTACGAGCAGTACTTC. It is translated as CASSPHGSYEQYF. The full variable domain, rest sourced from reference TRBV7-8 and TRBJ2-7, is GAGVSQSPRYKVAKRGQDVALRCDPISGHVSLFWYQQALGQGPEFLTYFQNEAQLDKSGLPSDRFFAERPEGSVSTLKIQRTQQEDSAVYLCASSPHGSYEQYFGPGTRLTVT.

This clonotype has ten or more counts. The V gene is TRBV3-1, the J gene TRBJ2-7; 8 bases line up with TRBD1. The CDR3 is 16 amino acids. From germline, CDR1 is LGHDT and CDR2 YNNKEL (reference sequence). V shed 1 base and J 3 bases; nucleotides not matched to a gene: 8. CDR3 in DNA: TGTGCCAGCAGCCAAGGGAAAACAGGGGGTTTCTACGAGCAGTACTTC. Translating it yields CASSQGKTGGFYEQYF.

The chain carries TRBV11-1 and TRBJ2-1; 16 bases agree with TRBD2. This CDR3 is 18 amino acids long. With 5 bases clipped from V and 4 bases from J, the junction kept 8 bases outside the gene matches. CDR1 is SGHAT, CDR2 FQDESV, per germline (reference sequence). The CDR3 DNA reads as TGTGCCAGCAGCCAGGGACTAGCGGGAGGGTTTACGTACAATGAGCAGTTCTTC. As protein: CASSQGLAGGFTYNEQFF.

This clonotype was seen repeatedly, ten times or more. The chain is built from TRBV5-1 and TRBJ1-1; 10 positions match TRBD1. Germline V CDR1 and CDR2: SGHRS, YFSETQ. The CDR3 length is 16 residues. Trimming at V came to 2 bases and at J to 4 bases, leaving 8 bases not matched to a gene. The CDR3 sequence is CASSLAPGQGFTEAFF. The CDR3 DNA reads as TGCGCCAGCAGCTTAGCGCCGGGACAGGGGTTCACTGAAGCTTTCTTT.

This chain joins TRBV7-9 and TRBJ1-2; D might be TRBD1 (6 bases). Germline V gene sequence: CDR1 SEHNR, CDR2 FQNEAQ (reference sequence). The CDR3 covers 15 residues. V was clipped by 0 bases and J by 3 bases, with 11 bases between them. CDR3 DNA sequence: TGTGCCAGCAGCTTAGCAACAGGGAGCGACTATGGCTACACCTTC. This translates into CASSLATGSDYGYTF.

This rearrangement joins TRBV13 to TRBJ2-6, with a weak D call TRBD1 (6 bases). V was shortened by 6 bases and J by 3 bases, with 12 bases between the two germline ends. This CDR3 comprises 15 residues. The germline CDR1 and CDR2 sequences are PRHDT and FYEKMQ (reference sequence). This CDR3 reads CASSETGYGANVLTF. In nucleotides, the CDR3 is TGTGCCAGCAGTGAAACAGGGTATGGGGCCAACGTCCTGACTTTC.

A few counts support this clonotype. J is TRBJ1-1 and V is TRBV28; D ambiguous. The CDR3 runs 14 residues. Trimming shortened V by 6 bases and J by 0 bases, and 11 bases separated the two germline ends. The germline V gene encodes CDR1 MDHEN and CDR2 SYDVKM. This chain's CDR3 is CASRQPGLNTEAFF. In nucleotides, the CDR3 is TGTGCCAGCAGACAACCGGGTTTGAACACTGAAGCTTTCTTT.

This clonotype has just a few counts. The chain recombines TRBV6-6 with TRBJ1-2, with no clear D. CDR3 length equals 12 residues. The germline V gene encodes CDR1 MNHNY and CDR2 SVGAGI (reference sequence). V gave up 2 bases and J gave up 7 bases, with 8 bases separating them. The CDR3 reads CASSYLDGGYTF. The CDR3, as DNA: TGTGCCAGCAGTTACCTCGACGGTGGCTACACCTTC.

At least ten counts were recorded for this clonotype. The chain carries TRBV29-1 and TRBJ1-2, with D perhaps matching TRBD1 (6 bases). The CDR3 consists of 13 residues. Germline CDR1 SQVTM, CDR2 ANQGSEA. Trimming stripped 6 bases from V and 1 base from J, with 12 bases between. CDR3 in DNA: TGCAGCGTACACACAGGGAATAACTATGGCTACACCTTC. It codes for CSVHTGNNYGYTF.

The V gene is TRBV4-3, the J gene TRBJ2-2, with a tentative D call TRBD2 (7 bases). V lost 0 bases to trimming and J lost 3 bases, with 14 bases between them. This CDR3 is 17 amino acids long. Per the germline V gene, CDR1 is LGHNA and CDR2 is YSLEER. The CDR3 DNA follows: TGCGCCAGCAGCCAAGATTCGGCGGGGGCTTACACCGGGGAGCTGTTTTTT. It translates to CASSQDSAGAYTGELFF.

There are a few counts of this clonotype. The rearrangement links TRBV19 to TRBJ2-5; D unclear. CDR3 length: 12 residues. V was shortened by 0 bases and J by 5 bases, with 4 bases between the two germline ends. Germline values: CDR1 LNHDA, CDR2 SQIVND (reference sequence). Here the CDR3 reads CASSIDSETQYF. CDR3 DNA: TGTGCCAGTAGTATAGATTCGGAGACCCAGTACTTC.

This clonotype appeared many times. The chain links TRBV29-1 to TRBJ2-1, with D perhaps matching TRBD2 (6 bases). V lost 6 bases and J lost 8, with 17 bases in between. The CDR3 runs to 13 residues. The germline V gene has CDR1 SQVTM and CDR2 ANQGSEA. CDR3 sequence: CSVPLGLLYEQFF. The CDR3 bases are TGCAGCGTCCCGCTGGGACTTTTATATGAGCAGTTCTTC.

This clonotype showed up just a few times. V usage is TRBV7-8 and J usage is TRBJ2-5, with TRBD2 as a possible D gene (6 bases). Trimming removed 3 bases at V and 1 base at J, with 9 bases between. Per the germline V gene, CDR1 is SGHVS and CDR2 is FQNEAQ. The CDR3 sequence is 14 residues long. CDR3 coding DNA: TGTGCCAGCAGCTTCAAGGGACTCCAAGAGACCCAGTACTTC. Amino acids: CASSFKGLQETQYF.

Ten or more counts support this clonotype. CDR3 bases: TGTGCCATCAGTGAGACAGGGTTTTACGAGCAGTACTTC. Amino acid sequence: CAISETGFYEQYF. J is TRBJ2-7 and V is TRBV10-3, with TRBD1 as a possible D gene (6 bases). The germline CDR1 and CDR2 sequences are ENHRY and SYGVKD. CDR3 length: 13 amino acids. V dropped 2 bases and J dropped 4 bases, with 9 bases sitting between them.

This clonotype was seen more than once but under ten times. The J gene is TRBJ2-3, the V gene TRBV3-1; D is possibly TRBD1 (6 bases). Per germline, CDR1 LGHDT and CDR2 YNNKEL (reference sequence). V was cut by 4 bases and J by 5 bases, with 19 bases left in between. The CDR3 is made up of 16 amino acids. The CDR3 sequence: CASSPRAGTSKDTQYF. As DNA, the CDR3 is TGTGCCAGCAGCCCGAGAGCCGGGACATCGAAAGATACGCAGTATTTT.

This clonotype appeared many times. The genes are TRBV29-1 and TRBJ2-1, with D perhaps matching TRBD2 (5 bases). This CDR3 comprises 14 residues. Trimming took off 5 bases at V and 9 bases at J, with 20 bases between the two ends. CDR1 SQVTM and CDR2 ANQGSEA come from the germline V gene. CDR3: CSVFGLANGSEQFF. CDR3 sequence (DNA): TGCAGCGTTTTTGGGCTAGCCAATGGTTCTGAGCAGTTCTTC.

This clonotype was counted at least ten times. V gene TRBV28 combines with J gene TRBJ2-3, with a weak D call TRBD1 (6 bases). V lost 2 bases and J lost 2, with 20 bases in between. In germline, CDR1 is MDHEN, CDR2 SYDVKM. CDR3 length: 18 residues. The CDR3 region is CASSLNRDMFVDTDTQYF. In DNA, the CDR3 is TGTGCCAGCAGTTTAAACCGGGACATGTTTGTCGACACAGATACGCAGTATTTT.

This clonotype appeared many times. The rearrangement joins TRBV5-1 to TRBJ1-1, with D possibly being TRBD1 (5 bases). This CDR3 is built from 15 residues. Deletions cut 1 base from V and 6 bases from J, with 16 bases between. CDR1 is SGHRS, CDR2 YFSETQ, per germline. The CDR3 here is CASSLTGPQDSEAFF. The CDR3 bases are TGCGCCAGCAGCTTGACGGGACCCCAAGACTCTGAAGCTTTCTTT.

This clonotype was seen many times. The genes are TRBV4-3 and TRBJ2-3; D not resolved. V was shortened by 0 bases and J by 3 bases, with 16 bases between the two germline ends. This CDR3 is built from 17 residues. In germline, CDR1 is LGHNA, CDR2 YSLEER. CDR3 sequence reads: CASSQDRPSGRTDTQYF. The CDR3 coding sequence is TGCGCCAGCAGCCAAGATCGTCCATCCGGTAGAACAGATACGCAGTATTTT.

The table lists this clonotype with a few counts. The genes are TRBV7-9 and TRBJ1-1; 7 bases agree with TRBD1. Germline CDR1 is SEHNR and CDR2 is FQNEAQ (reference sequence). V shed 8 bases, J shed 0 bases, and the junction held 9 bases outside the gene matches. This CDR3 spans 15 amino acids. CDR3 in DNA: TGTGCCAGCGCCCGGTGGGACAGCATGAACACTGAAGCTTTCTTT. The encoded protein is CASARWDSMNTEAFF.